A selection of T cell receptor beta chains follows, all from one sample in a study of T cell responses to AZD1222 COVID-19 vaccine. TCRdb keeps only in-frame clones here, not all; method: immunoSEQ multiplex PCR. The sample lists 130,000 or so clones; about 86% were seen once. The sample was peripheral blood, taken on day 0 of AZD1222 vaccination. These receptors came from an adult in good health. Each CDR3 is given with its conserved first and last residue. D genes are given only for firm matches. Clone size is not always given. Where it is, it says once, few, many or a class for expanded clones.

length	V	D	size	J	CDR3
14	TRBV4-1	TRBD1	.	TRBJ1-1	CASSLHTGGAEAFF
12	TRBV6-1	.	.	TRBJ2-5	CASSEGWETQYF
16	TRBV4-1	.	.	TRBJ2-4	CASSQVGGGQANIQYF
12	TRBV3-1/TRBV3-2	.	.	TRBJ1-5	CASSQGDQPQHF
15	TRBV6-5	.	.	TRBJ2-3	CASSPLALSTDTQYF
15	TRBV9	TRBD1	.	TRBJ1-2	CASSQTTGYNYGYTF
15	TRBV19	.	.	TRBJ1-6	CASSISWGKNSPLHF
13	TRBV3-1/TRBV3-2	.	.	TRBJ1-1	CASSERAWLSAFF
12	TRBV12-3/TRBV12-4	.	once	TRBJ2-5	CASSLVSETQYF
15	TRBV7-8	.	.	TRBJ1-5	CASSLKNREDQPQHF
15	TRBV3-1/TRBV3-2	.	.	TRBJ2-1	CASSLTRSLGNEQFF
14	TRBV27	TRBD1	.	TRBJ2-7	CASSLYRGEYEQYF
14	TRBV18	.	.	TRBJ2-2	CASSTLEGTGELFF
13	TRBV9	.	.	TRBJ1-6	CASSSNVGMGLHF
13	TRBV3-1/TRBV3-2	TRBD1	.	TRBJ2-3	CASNRQGADTQYF
14	TRBV27	.	.	TRBJ2-4	CASSFQGPKNIQYF
12	TRBV6-5	.	.	TRBJ2-7	CASSVGGAEQYF
13	TRBV20-1	.	.	TRBJ2-3	CSASGGAADTQYF
12	TRBV18	.	.	TRBJ1-2	CASSPPGPGYTF
14	TRBV19	TRBD1	.	TRBJ2-1	CASSVPGGWNEQFF
13	TRBV2	TRBD1	few	TRBJ1-2	CASSYGTAYGYTF
14	TRBV5-6	.	.	TRBJ2-7	CASSLSGVPYEQYF
16	TRBV6-6	.	.	TRBJ1-1	CASLEGSGVGNTEAFF
15	TRBV5-6	.	.	TRBJ2-3	CASSLWETATDTQYF
14	TRBV7-8	.	.	TRBJ1-5	CASSRGASNQPQHF
14	TRBV4-2	TRBD1	.	TRBJ1-2	CASSQVGQGDGYTF
13	TRBV5-1	.	.	TRBJ2-5	CASKWDGQETQYF
10	TRBV30	.	once	TRBJ2-5	CAWAAETQYF
15	TRBV7-8	.	.	TRBJ1-5	CASSYGNMRAQPQHF
15	TRBV6-1	.	.	TRBJ1-1	CASSEPGVKNTEAFF
18	TRBV4-2	.	few	TRBJ1-3	CASSQVVGDHSSGNTIYF
15	TRBV7-6	TRBD1	.	TRBJ2-5	CASSPGTGGPETQYF
11	TRBV5-1	.	.	TRBJ1-1	CASSQGTEAFF
12	TRBV10-3	TRBD1	.	TRBJ1-2	CAVAPGTDGYTF
15	TRBV2	.	.	TRBJ1-6	CASSREGSYNSPLHF
14	TRBV7-3	.	.	TRBJ1-1	CASSLGAGNTEAFF
11	TRBV29-1	.	.	TRBJ2-2	CSVESTGELFF
15	TRBV7-9	TRBD1	.	TRBJ1-6	CASTISGQGDSPLHF
16	TRBV4-1	.	.	TRBJ1-5	CASSQVVTGTDQPQHF
16	TRBV3-1/TRBV3-2	TRBD2	once	TRBJ2-3	CASSPSSGVGTDTQYF
13	TRBV12-3/TRBV12-4	.	once	TRBJ1-1	CASSFYSNTEAFF
16	TRBV7-3	.	.	TRBJ2-2	CASSPPRGGSTGELFF
20	TRBV4-1	.	.	TRBJ1-2	CASSQGPATLERERSYGYTF
15	TRBV2	.	.	TRBJ2-4	CASSELTAAKNIQYF
13	TRBV5-5	.	.	TRBJ1-2	CASSLGESYGYTF
13	TRBV18	.	few	TRBJ1-2	CASRPGQGYGYTF
15	TRBV27	TRBD2	once	TRBJ2-1	CASSFRLAGGNEQFF
15	TRBV10-1	TRBD1	.	TRBJ2-1	CASRSRDRSYNEQFF
14	TRBV6-2/TRBV6-3	TRBD1	few	TRBJ1-6	CASSIGQGGSPLHF
14	TRBV4-3	TRBD1	.	TRBJ1-1	CASSPMTGLTEAFF
15	TRBV5-8	.	few	TRBJ2-7	CASSPQLGEVHEQYF
18	TRBV3-1/TRBV3-2	.	.	TRBJ2-7	CASSMGDGGFYSLYEQYF
15	TRBV7-2	.	.	TRBJ2-1	CASSLAASSYNEQFF